This T cell receptor beta chain was recorded in a study of tumor-infiltrating lymphocytes in primary liver carcinoma. As for the study in general: The patient group consisted of men and women aged 30 to 69 years.

The investigators made TCR beta cDNA from around 540 ng total RNA, using a constant-region primer. Three rounds of nested multiplex PCR with slightly modified ARM-PCR produced TCR beta libraries. The study ran its first two PCR rounds for nine to eleven cycles each, using TRBV1-TRBV30 forward primers and a C-beta reverse primer. TCRdb independently ran MiXCR on the multiplex PCR reads; one entry per CDR3 protein. This sample has 80,000 to 100,000 distinct CDR3 sequences, with about 73% found just once. The CDR3 is 13 residues long. After removal of 6 bases from V and 4 bases from J, the junction contained 2 bases not matched to a gene. Germline V lookup: CDR1 MNHNY, CDR2 SVGAGI (reference sequence). Study-level results: Less overlap was seen in tumor-adjacent and tumor-blood pairs than in tumor region pairs.

This clonotype was seen at least ten times. As yet, its antigen is unknown. Taking 20-30 mg of unsorted bulk tissue, the authors co-extracted RNA and DNA. Source material: tumor-adjacent normal liver tissue. The clonotype was recovered from a man aged 40-49 years with primary liver carcinoma and hepatitis B virus infection. The V and J genes are TRBV6-6 and TRBJ2-2; TRBD1 matches at 7 bases. CDR3 residues: CASSSGGTGELFF. The DNA of the CDR3 is TGTGCCAGCAGCTCAGGGGGCACCGGGGAGCTGTTTTTT.